The entry that follows covers one TCR beta chain sequence. Its cognate antigen is unknown. These data belong to a study of cytomegalovirus exposure and HLA in healthy donors. Study results and caveats: Specificity of a few CMV-associated chains for CMV antigens was verified in vitro.

Trimming cost V 5 bases and J 3 bases; bases outside gene matches: 4. The CDR3 is 14 amino acids. Germline CDR1 SGHAT, CDR2 FQNNGV. The PCR made use of 60 Vbeta and 13 Jbeta primers. Some clones are missing from TCRdb's copy, which holds only in-frame ones; the method was immunoSEQ multiplex PCR. The sample has 180,000 or so clones, 82% seen once. The TCR comes from a man aged 35-49 years in good health and CMV-seronegative. Material: PBMCs. The chain employs TRBV11-2 and TRBJ2-7; 10 nucleotides line up with TRBD2. The CDR3 region has the DNA TGTGCCAGCAGCATAACTAGCGGGGACTACGAGCAGTACTTC. Protein sequence: CASSITSGDYEQYF.